Below are 27 T cell receptor beta chains sequenced from a single sample in a study of human CD4 T cells and Enterobacteriaceae. Method: immunoSEQ multiplex PCR; TCRdb's copy keeps in-frame clones and lacks some. Among about 25,000 clones listed, 80% to 90% were seen once. All CD4+ cells other than CD45RA+CCR7+CD95- naive cells were sorted as memory, over 95% pure. Sequencing was performed on memory CD4+ T cells from blood. Receptors were obtained from a human donor in good health.

This clone was seen a few times. The chain links TRBV25-1 to TRBJ2-2; D may be TRBD1 or TRBD2 (7 bases each). Germline V gives CDR1 MGHDK, CDR2 SYGVNS. V dropped 7 bases and J dropped 4 bases, with 16 bases sitting between them. The CDR3 is 15 residues long. CDR3 DNA: TGTGCCAGCACACTGCAGGGGGGGAGCACCGGGGAGCTGTTTTTT. Translated: CASTLQGGSTGELFF.

This clone has only one observation. The chain links TRBV2 to TRBJ2-7, with D possibly TRBD1 on 5 matching bases. CDR1 is SNHLY, CDR2 FYNNEI, per germline. This CDR3 is 13 amino acids long. V was pared by 4 bases and J by 4 bases, with 11 bases between. The CDR3 nucleotides are TGTGCCAGCAGTGCACAGGTGTCGTACGAGCAGTACTTC. Translated, it gives CASSAQVSYEQYF. Supplemented by reference TRBV2 and TRBJ2-7, the full variable domain reads EPEVTQTPSHQVTQMGQEVILRCVPISNHLYFYWYRQILGQKVEFLVSFYNNEISEKSEIFDDQFSVERPDGSNFTLKIRSTKLEDSAMYFCASSAQVSYEQYFGPGTRLTVT.

This clone was observed a single time. The chain couples TRBV6-5 to TRBJ2-7; D tentatively fits TRBD1 or TRBD2 (5 bases each). Trimming stripped 4 bases from V and 3 bases from J, with 16 bases between. Germline V CDR1 and CDR2: MNHEY, SVGAGI. This CDR3 is built from 15 residues. The DNA of the CDR3 is TGTGCCAGCAGTTCCGGGACCCCAGGAAACTACGAGCAGTACTTC. Translation gives CASSSGTPGNYEQYF.

This clone was counted a single time. V and J are TRBV2 and TRBJ1-1; 9 nucleotides match TRBD1. Germline-derived CDR1 and CDR2 are SNHLY and FYNNEI. With 2 bases clipped from V and 4 bases from J, the junction kept 8 bases outside the gene matches. CDR3 size: 16 residues. Here the CDR3 DNA reads TGTGCCAGCAGTGAACAGGGACAGGGCCTTGTCACTGAAGCTTTCTTT. It is translated as CASSEQGQGLVTEAFF.

V is TRBV27 and J is TRBJ2-5; 8 bases fit TRBD1. The CDR3 loop spans 18 amino acids. V trimming: 3 bases; J trimming: 6 bases; junction bases outside the gene matches: 18. CDR1 is MNHEY and CDR2 is SMNVEV in the germline V gene (reference sequence). This chain's CDR3 is CASSFSSRGLSEVKTQYF. The CDR3 bases are TGTGCCAGCAGTTTTTCGAGCAGGGGGCTTAGCGAGGTCAAGACCCAGTACTTC.

The CDR3 DNA follows: TGCAGCGTTGAAGAAGGACAGGGTTCTGGCTACACCTTC. Translation: CSVEEGQGSGYTF. The chain employs TRBV29-1 and TRBJ1-2; TRBD1 agrees at 8 bases. This CDR3 is built from 13 residues. V lost 0 bases to trimming and J lost 7 bases; unmatched junction nucleotides: 4. The germline V gene has CDR1 SQVTM and CDR2 ANQGSEA. The variable domain in full, completed from reference TRBV29-1 and TRBJ1-2, reads SAVISQKPSRDICQRGTSLTIQCQVDSQVTMMFWYRQQPGQSLTLIATANQGSEATYESGFVIDKFPISRPNLTFSTLTVSNMSPEDSSIYLCSVEEGQGSGYTFGSGTRLTVV.

This clone was detected a few times. The chain joins TRBV6-5 to TRBJ1-3; D is uncertain. The CDR3 covers 15 residues. The germline V and J ends were trimmed by 4 bases and 0 bases, with 10 bases remaining between them. Germline CDR1 and CDR2: MNHEY and SVGAGI. This chain's CDR3 is CASSSRGLSGNTIYF. In DNA, the CDR3 is TGTGCCAGCAGTTCGCGTGGGCTCTCTGGAAACACCATATATTTT.

The chain joins TRBV27 to TRBJ1-1; 7 nucleotides agree with TRBD1. The CDR3 contains 14 residues. CDR1 and CDR2 (germline): MNHEY, SMNVEV (reference sequence). The ends lost 6 bases at V and 0 bases at J; junction bases unmatched: 4. CDR3 in DNA: TGTGCCAGCAGCATGGACAGGATGAACACTGAAGCTTTCTTT. Encoded protein: CASSMDRMNTEAFF.

This chain connects TRBV5-1 to TRBJ2-5; 8 bases fit TRBD2. The V and J ends lost 1 base and 2 bases, in that order; junction bases with no gene match: 4. The CDR3 runs to 15 residues. The germline CDR1 and CDR2 sequences are SGHRS and YFSETQ. CDR3 sequence reads: CASSLQGGGQETQYF. The CDR3, as DNA: TGCGCCAGCAGCTTGCAAGGCGGGGGGCAAGAGACCCAGTACTTC.

The V gene is TRBV2, the J gene TRBJ2-3, with D perhaps TRBD2 (6 bases). The V and J ends lost 3 bases and 2 bases respectively, with 12 bases between them. The CDR3 covers 15 residues. Germline lookup yields CDR1 SNHLY and CDR2 FYNNEI. DNA for the CDR3: TGTGCCAGCAGTGACGGGGGACTTAACACAGATACGCAGTATTTT. This sequence encodes CASSDGGLNTDTQYF.

This clone was counted only a few times. The chain combines TRBV10-1 with TRBJ2-5; D might be TRBD1 (7 bases). V was pared by 5 bases and J by 1 base, with 14 bases between. In germline, CDR1 is WNHNN, CDR2 SYGVQD (reference sequence). This CDR3 has 15 amino acids. DNA of the CDR3: TGCGCCAGCAGTCCAGGGGGGAAACCCCAAGAGACCCAGTACTTC. Its protein is CASSPGGKPQETQYF.

This chain connects TRBV5-1 to TRBJ2-5, with TRBD2 identical over 9 bases. In germline, CDR1 is SGHRS, CDR2 YFSETQ. After removal of 3 bases from V and 4 bases from J, the junction contained 19 bases not matched to a gene. The CDR3 loop spans 19 amino acids. CDR3 region: CASSSPHRRISGSGETQYF. CDR3 DNA sequence: TGCGCCAGCAGCTCCCCCCACAGGCGGATTAGCGGGAGTGGAGAGACCCAGTACTTC. Looking up the rest from reference TRBV5-1 and TRBJ2-5 gives the full variable domain: KAGVTQTPRYLIKTRGQQVTLSCSPISGHRSVSWYQQTPGQGLQFLFEYFSETQRNKGNFPGRFSGRQFSNSRSEMNVSTLELGDSALYLCASSSPHRRISGSGETQYFGPGTRLLVL.

This clone was seen only a few times. This chain connects TRBV5-4 to TRBJ2-5, with D possibly being TRBD2 (6 bases). The V gene's germline CDR1 is SGHNT and CDR2 YYREEE (reference sequence). The length of the CDR3 is 12 residues. Trimming took 7 bases from V and 1 from J, leaving 8 bases between them. DNA of the CDR3: TGTGCCAGCGGAGGGTCCCAAGAGACCCAGTACTTC. Amino acids: CASGGSQETQYF.

The chain is built from TRBV18 and TRBJ2-1; 8 bases fit TRBD1. Unmatched junction bases numbered 9, after V lost 0 bases and J lost 5 bases. Germline-derived CDR1 and CDR2 are KGHSH and LQKENI. The CDR3 totals 17 residues. The chain's CDR3 is CASSPPGRQGANNEQFF. The CDR3 nucleotides are TGTGCCAGCTCACCACCAGGGCGGCAGGGGGCGAACAATGAGCAGTTCTTC.

This clone appeared a single time. The rearrangement links TRBV7-2 to TRBJ2-3, with D perhaps assigned TRBD1 or TRBD2 (5 bases each). This CDR3 has 13 residues. Trimming removed 8 bases at V and 4 bases at J, with 13 bases between. From germline, CDR1 is SGHTA and CDR2 FQGNSA. The CDR3 DNA is TGTGCCAGCGCGCCTAGCAGGGCAGATACGCAGTATTTT. As protein: CASAPSRADTQYF.

The V gene is TRBV6-5, the J gene TRBJ1-4; D is unclear. This CDR3 spans 13 amino acids. CDR1 and CDR2 (germline): MNHEY, SVGAGI. Trimming took off 7 bases at V and 8 bases at J, with 14 bases between the two ends. The DNA of the CDR3 is TGTGCCAGCATCATCGGGGATTGCGAAAAACTGTTTTTT. This encodes CASIIGDCEKLFF.

The V gene is TRBV5-1, the J gene TRBJ2-3; 9 nucleotides line up with TRBD2. Trimming at V came to 0 bases and at J to 3 bases, leaving 11 bases not matched to a gene. The germline V gene encodes CDR1 SGHRS and CDR2 YFSETQ. CDR3 length equals 18 residues. CDR3 DNA sequence: TGCGCCAGCAGCTTGGTACCCTCCGGTAGCGGGGGAACAGATACGCAGTATTTT. Its protein product is CASSLVPSGSGGTDTQYF. Variable domain in full (rest from reference TRBV5-1 and TRBJ2-3): KAGVTQTPRYLIKTRGQQVTLSCSPISGHRSVSWYQQTPGQGLQFLFEYFSETQRNKGNFPGRFSGRQFSNSRSEMNVSTLELGDSALYLCASSLVPSGSGGTDTQYFGPGTRLTVL.

This clone is medium-sized within its sample. This chain links TRBV6-1 with TRBJ1-4; 10 bases line up with TRBD1. The V gene end was trimmed by 11 bases and the J gene end by 11 bases; junction bases not matched to a gene: 14. Germline V gene lookup returns CDR1 MNHNS and CDR2 SASEGT. The CDR3 has 14 residues. This CDR3 reads CAGAAAGQGKKLFF. CDR3 in DNA: TGTGCCGGAGCAGCGGCGGGACAGGGGAAGAAACTGTTTTTT.

The J gene is TRBJ2-7, the V gene TRBV9, with TRBD1 as a possible D gene (6 bases). Trimming left V 0 bases short and J 7 bases short, with 14 bases between. The V gene's germline CDR1 is SGDLS and CDR2 YYNGEE. The CDR3 loop spans 14 amino acids. Here the CDR3 reads CASSVGGLSREQYF. CDR3 bases: TGTGCCAGCAGCGTAGGGGGGCTGAGTCGGGAGCAGTACTTC.

This clone was seen a few times. CDR3: CASSGGRAYGYTF. CDR3 DNA sequence: TGTGCCAGCAGCGGGGGAAGGGCCTATGGCTACACCTTC. The chain employs TRBV28 and TRBJ1-2; perhaps TRBD1 as D (5 bases). Trimming shortened V by 6 bases and J by 4 bases, and 12 bases separated the two germline ends. The CDR3 sequence is 13 residues long. In germline, CDR1 is MDHEN, CDR2 SYDVKM.

This clone has just a few counts. The gene calls are TRBV14 and TRBJ2-3; TRBD2 matches 11 bases. This CDR3 spans 16 amino acids. The V gene end was trimmed by 1 base and the J gene end by 5 bases; junction bases not matched to a gene: 5. Germline loops: CDR1 SGHDN, CDR2 FVKESK. The CDR3 loop reads CASSQGLAGGQDTQYF. Here the CDR3 DNA reads TGTGCCAGCAGCCAAGGGTTAGCGGGGGGGCAAGATACGCAGTATTTT.

The rearrangement links TRBV6-5 to TRBJ2-4; 7 bases line up with TRBD1. In germline, CDR1 is MNHEY, CDR2 SVGAGI. CDR3 length: 15 residues. V was pared by 4 bases and J by 3 bases, with 6 bases of the junction left unmatched. The CDR3 DNA sequence: TGTGCCAGCAGTTCATTCAGACAGGGCAAAAACATTCAGTACTTC. Protein product: CASSSFRQGKNIQYF.

V usage is TRBV5-1 and J usage is TRBJ2-5; 7 nucleotides match TRBD1. CDR1 is SGHRS and CDR2 is YFSETQ in the germline V gene. V lost 4 bases to trimming and J lost 5 bases; unmatched junction nucleotides: 5. CDR3 size: 13 residues. The CDR3 DNA sequence: TGCGCCAGCAGCCAGACAGGGAGCGAGACCCAGTACTTC. As protein: CASSQTGSETQYF.

The rearrangement uses TRBV5-6 and TRBJ1-1, with D possibly being TRBD1 (6 bases). Trimming removed 1 base from V and 1 base from J, with 14 bases in between. The CDR3 is made up of 16 amino acids. The germline V gene has CDR1 SGHDT and CDR2 YYEEEE. The CDR3 DNA reads as TGTGCCAGCAGCTTGTCGGGGGGCGCAAGGAACACTGAAGCTTTCTTT. Translated, it gives CASSLSGGARNTEAFF.

V is TRBV11-2 and J is TRBJ2-6; TRBD1 or TRBD2 may be the D gene (5 bases each). This CDR3 region has 17 residues. Germline V lookup: CDR1 SGHAT, CDR2 FQNNGV. Trimming shortened V by 4 bases and J by 0 bases, and 13 bases separated the two germline ends. DNA for the CDR3: TGTGCCAGCAGCTGGGACGGGCACACCTCTGGGGCCAACGTCCTGACTTTC. It encodes CASSWDGHTSGANVLTF.

The J gene is TRBJ2-3, the V gene TRBV27; TRBD2 matches 10 bases. The germline CDR1 and CDR2 sequences are MNHEY and SMNVEV (reference sequence). The CDR3 is 16 amino acids. Germline trimming cut 5 bases from V and 4 bases from J; bases unmatched to any gene: 9. CDR3 protein: CASSRQRGGGPDTQYF. The CDR3 nucleotides read TGTGCCAGCAGTAGGCAGCGGGGGGGCGGTCCAGATACGCAGTATTTT.

The CDR3 reads CASKQGFEPQHF. CDR3 DNA: TGTGCCAGCAAACAGGGTTTCGAGCCCCAGCATTTT. The chain is built from TRBV2 and TRBJ1-5; a possible D gene is TRBD1 (6 bases). The CDR3 spans 12 residues. The germline V gene encodes CDR1 SNHLY and CDR2 FYNNEI. The V end was cut by 7 bases, the J end by 8 bases, with 12 bases between.